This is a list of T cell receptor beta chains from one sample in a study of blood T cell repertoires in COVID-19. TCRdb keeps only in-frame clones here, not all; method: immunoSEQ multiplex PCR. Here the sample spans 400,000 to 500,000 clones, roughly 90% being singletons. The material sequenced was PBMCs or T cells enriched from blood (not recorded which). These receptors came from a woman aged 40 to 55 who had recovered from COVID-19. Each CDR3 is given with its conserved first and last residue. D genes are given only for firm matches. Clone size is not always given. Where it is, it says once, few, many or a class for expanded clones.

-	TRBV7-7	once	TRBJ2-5	TGTGCCAGCAGCTTAGGACGGTTGGTAGCGCGTGAGACCCAGTACTTC	CASSLGRLVARETQYF
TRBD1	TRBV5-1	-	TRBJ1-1	TGCGCCAGCAGCTCCCGACAGGGTAGAATCAACACTGAAGCTTTCTTT	CASSSRQGRINTEAFF
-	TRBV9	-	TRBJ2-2	TGTGCCAGCAGCGTAGGGGACACCGAGGAGCTGTTTTTT	CASSVGDTEELFF
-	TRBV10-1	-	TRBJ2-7	TGCGCCAGCACTGGCCCCCGGAACAGGGCGGCTCCCTACGAGCAGTACTTC	CASTGPRNRAAPYEQYF
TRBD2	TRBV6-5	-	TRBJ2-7	TGTGCCAGCAGGGCTAGCGGGACTGGTCCCTACGAGCAGTACTTC	CASRASGTGPYEQYF
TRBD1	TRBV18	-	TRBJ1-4	TGTGCCAGCTCACCGGGACAGGGGGTCTATGAAAAACTGTTTTTT	CASSPGQGVYEKLFF
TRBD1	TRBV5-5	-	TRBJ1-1	TGTGCCAGCAGCCATAACAGGGGACGGCGTGAGACTGAAGCTTTCTTT	CASSHNRGRRETEAFF
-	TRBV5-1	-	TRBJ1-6	TGCGCCAGCAGCGCCGACAGGTTGAATTCACCCCTCCACTTT	CASSADRLNSPLHF
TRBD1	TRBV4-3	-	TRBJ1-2	TGCGCCAGCAGCCGGGACAGGGTATACGGCTACACCTTC	CASSRDRVYGYTF
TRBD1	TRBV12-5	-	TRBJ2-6	TGTGCTAGTGGTCCTTACGGACAGGGGGCCGCTGGGGCCAACGTCCTGACTTTC	CASGPYGQGAAGANVLTF
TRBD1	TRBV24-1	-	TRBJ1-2	TGTGCCACCAGTGGTCCAACAGGGGGGCACTATGGCTACACCTTC	CATSGPTGGHYGYTF
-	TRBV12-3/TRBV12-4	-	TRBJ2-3	TGTGCCAGCAGTTTGACTGGCACAGATACGCAGTATTTT	CASSLTGTDTQYF
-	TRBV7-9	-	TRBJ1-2	TGTGCCAGCAGCTTTGGAGGGGCCCCATTTAACTATGGCTACACCTTC	CASSFGGAPFNYGYTF
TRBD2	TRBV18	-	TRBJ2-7	TGTGCCAGCTCACCAAGGTCTAGCGGGACCGGGTACGAGCAGTACTTC	CASSPRSSGTGYEQYF
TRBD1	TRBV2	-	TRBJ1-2	TGTGCCAGCAGCGGGACGGGACAGGGGGCAGGTGGCTACACCTTC	CASSGTGQGAGGYTF
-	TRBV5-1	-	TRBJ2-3	TGCGCCAGCAGCTGGGGTTGGGGAGCGAGGACTAGCACAGATACGCAGTATTTT	CASSWGWGARTSTDTQYF
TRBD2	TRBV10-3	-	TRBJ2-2	TGTGCCATCAGGCCCGGGACTAGCGGGAGGGCCGTCGGGGAGCTGTTTTTT	CAIRPGTSGRAVGELFF
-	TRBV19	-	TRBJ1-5	TGTGCCAGTAGTATTCGACAGAACAGCAATCAGCCCCAGCATTTT	CASSIRQNSNQPQHF
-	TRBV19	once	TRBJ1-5	TGTGCCAGTAATATCCGAACGGGACTCAGCCTTAATCAGCCCCAGCATTTT	CASNIRTGLSLNQPQHF
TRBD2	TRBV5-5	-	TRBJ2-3	TGTGCCAGCAGCTTGGGGCCTAGCGGGAGCCCAGATACGCAGTATTTT	CASSLGPSGSPDTQYF
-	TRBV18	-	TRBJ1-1	TGTGCCAGCTCACCCGGATCAGAGAGGGCTTTCTTT	CASSPGSERAFF
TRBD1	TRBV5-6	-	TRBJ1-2	TGTGCCAGCAGCGTTTACAGGGGGAACGTCTATGGCTACACCTTC	CASSVYRGNVYGYTF
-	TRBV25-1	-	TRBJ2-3	TGTGCCAGCAGTGAATTAAAAGGGGGTCTGCCAGATACGCAGTATTTT	CASSELKGGLPDTQYF
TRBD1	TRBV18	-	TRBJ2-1	TGTGCCAGCTCACGAGGACCGGGACAGGGGTTCGACAATGAGCAGTTCTTC	CASSRGPGQGFDNEQFF
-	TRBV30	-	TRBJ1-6	TGTGCCTGGACCCGGGGAGTGGGTAATTCACCCCTCCACTTT	CAWTRGVGNSPLHF
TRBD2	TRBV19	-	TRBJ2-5	TGTGCCAGTAGTAGTCCGGGACTAGGGTCGGCCCAGTACTTC	CASSSPGLGSAQYF
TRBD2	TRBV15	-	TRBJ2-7	TGTGCCACCAGCAGAGTACTAGCGGACTACGAGCAGTACTTC	CATSRVLADYEQYF
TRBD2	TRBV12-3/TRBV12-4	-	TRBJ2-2	TGTGCCAGTGGACTAGCGGGAACCGGGGAGCTGTTTTTT	CASGLAGTGELFF
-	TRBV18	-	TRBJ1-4	TGTGCCAGCTCACCCTCCGGAGTTGCAACTAATGAAAAACTGTTTTTT	CASSPSGVATNEKLFF
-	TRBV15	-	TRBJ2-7	TGTGCCACCAGCAGAACTATTTCCTACGAGCAGTACTTC	CATSRTISYEQYF
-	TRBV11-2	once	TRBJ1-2	TGTGCCAGCAGCAAAAGCACGGGGGGGGACGGCTACACCTTC	CASSKSTGGDGYTF
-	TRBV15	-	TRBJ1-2	TGTGCCACCAGCAGAGCCGGGGAGGGGGTATCAGTCTATGGCTACACCTTC	CATSRAGEGVSVYGYTF
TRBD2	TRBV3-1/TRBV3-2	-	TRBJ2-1	TGTGCCAGCAGCCAACCCGGACTAGCGGGGGAGCAGTTCTTC	CASSQPGLAGEQFF
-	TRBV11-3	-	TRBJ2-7	TGTGCCAGCAGCTTAGTTGGCAGACACTACGAGCAGTACTTC	CASSLVGRHYEQYF
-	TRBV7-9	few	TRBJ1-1	TGTGCCAGCAGCTCCCGGCCAGGCCCTTCCGCCCAAGCTTTCTTT	CASSSRPGPSAQAFF
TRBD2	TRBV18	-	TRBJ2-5	TGTGCCAGCTCCTCAAGCGGCGGGAGTGGGGAGACCCAGTACTTC	CASSSSGGSGETQYF
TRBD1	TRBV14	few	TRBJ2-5	TGTGCCAGCAGCCAAGTTCGGACAGGGAGGGAGACCCAGTACTTC	CASSQVRTGRETQYF
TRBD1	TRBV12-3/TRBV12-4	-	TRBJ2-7	TGTGCCAGTCAGGGACAGAACTCCTACGAGCAGTACTTC	CASQGQNSYEQYF
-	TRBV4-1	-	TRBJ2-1	TGCGCCAGCAGCCAACCTCATCTAGCGCCAGACTCCTACAATGAGCAGTTCTTC	CASSQPHLAPDSYNEQFF
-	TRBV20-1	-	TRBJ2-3	TGCAGTGCTAGTAGTGGCTCGAACACAGATACGCAGTATTTT	CSASSGSNTDTQYF
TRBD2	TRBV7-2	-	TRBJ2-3	TGTGCCAGCATCCAACTTTTAGCGGGGTCACGCACAGATACGCAGTATTTT	CASIQLLAGSRTDTQYF
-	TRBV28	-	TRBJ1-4	TGTGCCAGCAGTCTAGAGGGTCCAGCTAATGAAAAACTGTTTTTT	CASSLEGPANEKLFF
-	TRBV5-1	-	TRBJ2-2	TGCGCCAGCAGCTTTTCAGGGGAGACCGGGGAGCTGTTTTTT	CASSFSGETGELFF
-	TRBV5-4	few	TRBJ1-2	TGTGCCAGCAGCTTACAAAACTATGGCTACACCTTC	CASSLQNYGYTF
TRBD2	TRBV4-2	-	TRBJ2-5	TGTGCCAGCAGCTCCGGGACTAGGCTAATAGAGACCCAGTACTTC	CASSSGTRLIETQYF
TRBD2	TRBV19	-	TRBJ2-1	TGTGCCAGTAGTAAAAGCGGGAGTATCAATGAGCAGTTCTTC	CASSKSGSINEQFF
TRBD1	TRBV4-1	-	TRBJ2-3	TGCGCCAGCAGCCCAGCTTCGACAGGGAGCTTCACAGATACGCAGTATTTT	CASSPASTGSFTDTQYF
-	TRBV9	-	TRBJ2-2	TGTGCCAGCAGCGGGCTAACAGGGAGGGCAGTAAACACCGGGGAGCTGTTTTTT	CASSGLTGRAVNTGELFF
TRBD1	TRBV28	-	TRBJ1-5	TGTGCCAGCAGTTCGCAAATCACAGGGGGCAGTCAGCCCCAGCATTTT	CASSSQITGGSQPQHF
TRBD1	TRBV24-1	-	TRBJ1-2	TGTGCCACCAGTGCCGGGACAGTCTATGGCTACACCTTC	CATSAGTVYGYTF
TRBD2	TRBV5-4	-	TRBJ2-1	TGTGCCAGCAGCGGACTAGCGGGATCGTACAATGAGCAGTTCTTC	CASSGLAGSYNEQFF
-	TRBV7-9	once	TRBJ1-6	TGTGCCAGCAGCATAAATAAAAATAATTCACCCCTCCACTTT	CASSINKNNSPLHF
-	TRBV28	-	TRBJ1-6	TGTGCCAGCAGGGTCGGCTATAATTCACCCCTCCACTTT	CASRVGYNSPLHF
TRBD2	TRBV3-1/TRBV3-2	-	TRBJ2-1	TGTGCCAGCAGCCAGGCAGCGGGAGTCAATGAGCAGTTCTTC	CASSQAAGVNEQFF